Below are 2 T cell receptor beta chains sequenced from a single sample in a study of cytomegalovirus exposure and HLA in healthy donors. PCR involved 60 Vbeta and 13 Jbeta primers. Profiled with immunoSEQ multiplex PCR; TCRdb holds only in-frame clones, not every one. This sample has some 150,000 clones; more than 75% occur once, and the top ten carry 3.5% to 4.5%. The sample consisted of PBMCs. The receptors stem from a human donor in good health.

CDR3 coding DNA: TGTGCCAGCAGTTACTCGATCGGGACTAGCAACAATGAGCAGTTCTTC. Encoded protein: CASSYSIGTSNNEQFF. This chain uses TRBV6-5 with TRBJ2-1; 9 bases agree with TRBD2. There are 16 residues in the CDR3. Trimming cost V 0 bases and J 5 bases; bases outside gene matches: 5. Germline V gene lookup returns CDR1 MNHEY and CDR2 SVGAGI.

The rearrangement links TRBV5-6 to TRBJ2-7, with 7 bases aligning to TRBD1. CDR3 length equals 15 residues. The J segment lost 7 bases and the V segment lost 0 bases, leaving 10 bases of the junction unmatched. CDR1 SGHDT and CDR2 YYEEEE come from the germline V gene. The CDR3 region has the DNA TGTGCCAGCAGCTTGGGGGGACAGTCGTACGATGAGCAGTACTTC. It codes for CASSLGGQSYDEQYF.